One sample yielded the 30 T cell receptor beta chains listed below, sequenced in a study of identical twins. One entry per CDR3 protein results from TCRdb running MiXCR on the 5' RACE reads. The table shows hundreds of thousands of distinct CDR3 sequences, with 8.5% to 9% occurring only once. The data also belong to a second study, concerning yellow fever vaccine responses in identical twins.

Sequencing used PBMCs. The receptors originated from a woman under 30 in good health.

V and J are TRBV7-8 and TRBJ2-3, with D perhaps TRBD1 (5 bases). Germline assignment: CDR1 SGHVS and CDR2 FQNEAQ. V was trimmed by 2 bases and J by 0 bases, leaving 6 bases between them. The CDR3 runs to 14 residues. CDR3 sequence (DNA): TGTGCCAGCAGCTTATACAGGAGCACAGATACGCAGTATTTT. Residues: CASSLYRSTDTQYF. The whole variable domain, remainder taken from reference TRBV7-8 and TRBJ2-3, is GAGVSQSPRYKVAKRGQDVALRCDPISGHVSLFWYQQALGQGPEFLTYFQNEAQLDKSGLPSDRFFAERPEGSVSTLKIQRTQQEDSAVYLCASSLYRSTDTQYFGPGTRLTVL.

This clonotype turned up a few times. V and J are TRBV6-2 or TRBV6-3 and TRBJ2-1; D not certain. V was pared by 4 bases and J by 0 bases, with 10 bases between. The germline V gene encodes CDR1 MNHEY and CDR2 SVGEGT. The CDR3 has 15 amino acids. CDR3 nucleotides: TGTGCCAGCAGTTCGGACGGACGCTCCTACAATGAGCAGTTCTTC. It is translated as CASSSDGRSYNEQFF.

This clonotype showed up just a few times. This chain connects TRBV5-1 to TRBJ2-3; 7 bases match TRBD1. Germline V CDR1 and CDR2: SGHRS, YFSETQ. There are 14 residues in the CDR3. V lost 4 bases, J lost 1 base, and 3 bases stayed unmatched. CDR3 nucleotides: TGCGCCAGCAGCGAAGGACAGGGCACAGATACGCAGTATTTT. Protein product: CASSEGQGTDTQYF.

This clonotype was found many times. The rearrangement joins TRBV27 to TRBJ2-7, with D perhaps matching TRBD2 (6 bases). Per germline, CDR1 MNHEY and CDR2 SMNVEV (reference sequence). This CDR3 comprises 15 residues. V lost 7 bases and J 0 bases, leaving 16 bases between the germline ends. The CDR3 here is CASTLRGTHSYEQYF. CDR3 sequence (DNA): TGTGCCAGCACCCTCCGGGGGACTCACTCCTACGAGCAGTACTTC.

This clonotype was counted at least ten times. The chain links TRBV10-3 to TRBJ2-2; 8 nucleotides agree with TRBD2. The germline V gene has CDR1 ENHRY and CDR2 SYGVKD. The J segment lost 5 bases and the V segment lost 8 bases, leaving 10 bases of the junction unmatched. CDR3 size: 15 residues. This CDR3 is CAIGRTSQETGELFF. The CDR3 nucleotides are TGTGCCATCGGACGGACTAGCCAGGAGACCGGGGAGCTGTTTTTT.

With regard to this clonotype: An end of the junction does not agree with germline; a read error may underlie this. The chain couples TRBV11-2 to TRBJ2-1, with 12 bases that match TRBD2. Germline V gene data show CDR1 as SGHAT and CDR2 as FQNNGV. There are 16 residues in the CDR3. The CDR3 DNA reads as TGTGCCAGCAGCCGAGTACTAGCGGGAGGATACAAAGAGCAGTTCTTC. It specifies CASSRVLAGGYKEQFF.

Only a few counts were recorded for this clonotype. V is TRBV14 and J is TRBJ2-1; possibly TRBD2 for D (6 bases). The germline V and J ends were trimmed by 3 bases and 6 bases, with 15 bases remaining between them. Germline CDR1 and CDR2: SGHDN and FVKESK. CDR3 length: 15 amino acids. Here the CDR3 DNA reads TGTGCCAGCAGCCAGGTAGCGGTCGTCGGCAATGAGCAGTTCTTC. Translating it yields CASSQVAVVGNEQFF.

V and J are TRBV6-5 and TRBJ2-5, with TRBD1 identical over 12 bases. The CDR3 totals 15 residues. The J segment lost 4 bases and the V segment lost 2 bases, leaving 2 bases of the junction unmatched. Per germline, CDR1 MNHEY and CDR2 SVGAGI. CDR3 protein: CASSYGTGGSETQYF. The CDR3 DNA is TGTGCCAGCAGTTACGGGACAGGGGGCTCAGAGACCCAGTACTTC.

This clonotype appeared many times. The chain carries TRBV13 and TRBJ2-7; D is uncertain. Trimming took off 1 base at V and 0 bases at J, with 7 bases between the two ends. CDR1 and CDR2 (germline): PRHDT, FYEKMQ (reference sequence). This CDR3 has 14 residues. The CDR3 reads CASSLVTSSYEQYF. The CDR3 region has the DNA TGTGCCAGCAGCTTAGTAACATCCTCCTACGAGCAGTACTTC.

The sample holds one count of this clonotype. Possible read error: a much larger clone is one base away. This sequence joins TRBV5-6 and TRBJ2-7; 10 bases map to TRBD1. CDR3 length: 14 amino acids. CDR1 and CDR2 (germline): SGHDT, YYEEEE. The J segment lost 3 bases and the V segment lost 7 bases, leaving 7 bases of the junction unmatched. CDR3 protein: CASGAGTGVYEQYF. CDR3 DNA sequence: TGTGCCAGCGGCGCCGGGACAGGGGTCTACGAGCAGTACTTC.

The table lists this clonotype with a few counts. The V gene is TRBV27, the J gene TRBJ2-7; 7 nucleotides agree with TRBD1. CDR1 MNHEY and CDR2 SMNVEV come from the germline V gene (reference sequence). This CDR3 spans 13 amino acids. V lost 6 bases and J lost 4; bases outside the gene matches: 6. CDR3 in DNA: TGTGCCAGCAGGACAGGGAACAAATACGAGCAGTACTTC. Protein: CASRTGNKYEQYF.

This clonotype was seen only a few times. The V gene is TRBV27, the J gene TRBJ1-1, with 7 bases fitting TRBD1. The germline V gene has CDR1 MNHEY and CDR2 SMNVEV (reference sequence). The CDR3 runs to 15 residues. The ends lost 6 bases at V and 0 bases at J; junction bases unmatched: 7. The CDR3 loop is CASRGLQGMNTEAFF. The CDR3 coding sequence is TGTGCCAGCAGGGGCTTACAGGGGATGAACACTGAAGCTTTCTTT.

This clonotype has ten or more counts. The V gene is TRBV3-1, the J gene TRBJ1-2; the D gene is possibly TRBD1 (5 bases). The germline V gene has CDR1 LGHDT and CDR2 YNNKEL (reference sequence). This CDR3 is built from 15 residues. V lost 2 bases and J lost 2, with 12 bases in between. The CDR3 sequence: CASSQPGTENYGYTF. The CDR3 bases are TGTGCCAGCAGCCAACCTGGGACCGAGAACTATGGCTACACCTTC.

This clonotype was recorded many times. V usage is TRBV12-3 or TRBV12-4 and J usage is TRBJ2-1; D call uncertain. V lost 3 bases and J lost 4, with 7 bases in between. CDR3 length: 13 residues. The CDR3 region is CASSFGSYNEQFF. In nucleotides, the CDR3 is TGTGCCAGCAGTTTCGGTTCATACAATGAGCAGTTCTTC.

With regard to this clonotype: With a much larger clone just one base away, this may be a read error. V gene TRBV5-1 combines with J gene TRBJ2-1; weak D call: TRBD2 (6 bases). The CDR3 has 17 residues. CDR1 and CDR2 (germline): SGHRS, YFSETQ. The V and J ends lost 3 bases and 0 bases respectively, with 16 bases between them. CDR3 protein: CASSSTLATSSYNEQFF. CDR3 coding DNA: TGCGCCAGCAGCTCAACTCTAGCGACAAGCTCCTACAATGAGCAGTTCTTC.

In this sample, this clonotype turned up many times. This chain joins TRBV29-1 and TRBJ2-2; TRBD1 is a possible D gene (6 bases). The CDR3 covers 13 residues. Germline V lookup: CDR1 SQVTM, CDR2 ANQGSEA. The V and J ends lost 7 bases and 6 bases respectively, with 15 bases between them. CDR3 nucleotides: TGCAGCGCTCAAATCGCAGGGGCCGGGGAGCTGTTTTTT. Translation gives CSAQIAGAGELFF.

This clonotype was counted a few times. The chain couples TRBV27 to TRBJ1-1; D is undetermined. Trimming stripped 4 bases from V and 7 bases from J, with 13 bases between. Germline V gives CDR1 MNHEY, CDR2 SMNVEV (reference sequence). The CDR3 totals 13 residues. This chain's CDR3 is CASSSPGHLEAFF. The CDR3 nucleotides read TGTGCCAGCAGTTCCCCAGGTCATCTTGAAGCTTTCTTT.

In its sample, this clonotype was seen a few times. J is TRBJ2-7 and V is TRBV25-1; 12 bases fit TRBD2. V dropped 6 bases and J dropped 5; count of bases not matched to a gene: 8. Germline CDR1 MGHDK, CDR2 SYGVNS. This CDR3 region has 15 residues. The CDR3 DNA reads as TGTGCCAGCAGCCTCGGACTAGCGGGATGGAACGAGCAGTACTTC. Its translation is CASSLGLAGWNEQYF.

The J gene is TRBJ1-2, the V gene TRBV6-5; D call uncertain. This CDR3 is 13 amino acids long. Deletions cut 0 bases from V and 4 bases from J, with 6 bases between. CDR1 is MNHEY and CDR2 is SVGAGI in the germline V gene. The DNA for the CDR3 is TGTGCCAGCAGTTACTCAGGAATCTATGGCTACACCTTC. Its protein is CASSYSGIYGYTF.

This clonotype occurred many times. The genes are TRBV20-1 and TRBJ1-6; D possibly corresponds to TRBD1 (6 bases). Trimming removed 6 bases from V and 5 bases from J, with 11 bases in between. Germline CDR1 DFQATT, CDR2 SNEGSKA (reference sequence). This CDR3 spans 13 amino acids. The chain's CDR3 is CSAEGHDNSPLHF. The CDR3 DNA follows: TGCAGTGCGGAGGGACATGATAATTCACCCCTCCACTTT.

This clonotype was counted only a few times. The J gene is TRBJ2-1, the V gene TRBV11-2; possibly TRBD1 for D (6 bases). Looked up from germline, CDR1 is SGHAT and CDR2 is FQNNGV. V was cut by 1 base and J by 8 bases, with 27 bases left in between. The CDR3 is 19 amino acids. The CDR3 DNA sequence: TGTGCCAGCAGCTTAGTTCCCCCAATCGGACAGTATGCGATCGATGAGCAGTTCTTC. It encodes CASSLVPPIGQYAIDEQFF.

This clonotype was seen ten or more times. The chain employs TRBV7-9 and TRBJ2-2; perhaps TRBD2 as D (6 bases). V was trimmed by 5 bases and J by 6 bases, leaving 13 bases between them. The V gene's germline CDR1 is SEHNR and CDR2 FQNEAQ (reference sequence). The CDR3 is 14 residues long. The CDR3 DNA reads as TGTGCCAGCAGCCACCGGGACTCATCCGGGGAGCTGTTTTTT. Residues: CASSHRDSSGELFF.

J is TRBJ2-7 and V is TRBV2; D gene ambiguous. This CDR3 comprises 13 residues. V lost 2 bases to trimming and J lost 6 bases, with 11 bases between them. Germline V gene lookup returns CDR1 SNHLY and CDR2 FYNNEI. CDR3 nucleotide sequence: TGTGCCAGCAGTGAATCGCCAGTCTCCGAGCAGTACTTC. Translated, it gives CASSESPVSEQYF. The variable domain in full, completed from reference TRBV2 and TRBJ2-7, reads EPEVTQTPSHQVTQMGQEVILRCVPISNHLYFYWYRQILGQKVEFLVSFYNNEISEKSEIFDDQFSVERPDGSNFTLKIRSTKLEDSAMYFCASSESPVSEQYFGPGTRLTVT.

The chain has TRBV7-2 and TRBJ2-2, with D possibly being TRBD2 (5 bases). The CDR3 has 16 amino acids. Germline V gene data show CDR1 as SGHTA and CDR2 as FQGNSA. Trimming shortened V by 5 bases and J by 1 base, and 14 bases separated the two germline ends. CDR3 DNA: TGTGCCAGCAGCGATGGACTCGTAATGAACACCGGGGAGCTGTTTTTT. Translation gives CASSDGLVMNTGELFF.

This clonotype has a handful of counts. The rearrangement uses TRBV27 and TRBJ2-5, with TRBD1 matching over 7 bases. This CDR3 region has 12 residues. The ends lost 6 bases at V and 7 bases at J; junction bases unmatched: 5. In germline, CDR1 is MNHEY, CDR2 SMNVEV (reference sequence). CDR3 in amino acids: CASSYRGGTQYF. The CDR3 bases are TGTGCCAGCAGCTACAGGGGCGGGACCCAGTACTTC.

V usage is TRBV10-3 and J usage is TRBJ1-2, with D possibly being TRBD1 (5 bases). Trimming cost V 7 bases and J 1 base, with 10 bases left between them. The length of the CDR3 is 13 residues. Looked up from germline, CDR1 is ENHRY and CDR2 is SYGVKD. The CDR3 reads CAINGGSNYGYTF. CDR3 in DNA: TGTGCCATCAACGGGGGAAGTAACTATGGCTACACCTTC.

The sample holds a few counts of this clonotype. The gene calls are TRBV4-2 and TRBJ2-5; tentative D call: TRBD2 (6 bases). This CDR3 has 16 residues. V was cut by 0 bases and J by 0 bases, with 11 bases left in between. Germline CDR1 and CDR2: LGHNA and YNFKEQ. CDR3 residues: CASSQEAGSYQETQYF. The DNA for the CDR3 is TGTGCCAGCAGCCAAGAAGCGGGTTCGTACCAAGAGACCCAGTACTTC.

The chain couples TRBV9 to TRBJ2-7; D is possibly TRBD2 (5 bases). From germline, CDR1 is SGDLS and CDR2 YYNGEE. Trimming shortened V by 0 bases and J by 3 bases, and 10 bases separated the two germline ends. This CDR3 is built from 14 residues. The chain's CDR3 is CASSVGPGNYEQYF. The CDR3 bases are TGTGCCAGCAGCGTAGGCCCGGGAAACTACGAGCAGTACTTC.

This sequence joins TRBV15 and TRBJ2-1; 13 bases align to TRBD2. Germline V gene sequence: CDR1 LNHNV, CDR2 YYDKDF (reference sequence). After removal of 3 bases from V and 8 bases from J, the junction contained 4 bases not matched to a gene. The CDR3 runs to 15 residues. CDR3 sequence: CATSSTSGGVDEQFF. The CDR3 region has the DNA TGTGCCACCAGCAGCACTAGCGGGGGGGTCGATGAGCAGTTCTTC.

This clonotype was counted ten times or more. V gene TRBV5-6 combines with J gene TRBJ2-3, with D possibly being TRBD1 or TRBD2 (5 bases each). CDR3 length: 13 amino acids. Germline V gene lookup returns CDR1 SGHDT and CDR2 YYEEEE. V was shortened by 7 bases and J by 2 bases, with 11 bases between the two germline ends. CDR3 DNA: TGTGCCAGCCAAAGGGACCACACAGATACGCAGTATTTT. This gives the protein CASQRDHTDTQYF. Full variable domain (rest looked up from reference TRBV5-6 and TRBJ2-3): DAGVTQSPTHLIKTRGQQVTLRCSPKSGHDTVSWYQQALGQGPQFIFQYYEEEERQRGNFPDRFSGHQFPNYSSELNVNALLLGDSALYLCASQRDHTDTQYFGPGTRLTVL.